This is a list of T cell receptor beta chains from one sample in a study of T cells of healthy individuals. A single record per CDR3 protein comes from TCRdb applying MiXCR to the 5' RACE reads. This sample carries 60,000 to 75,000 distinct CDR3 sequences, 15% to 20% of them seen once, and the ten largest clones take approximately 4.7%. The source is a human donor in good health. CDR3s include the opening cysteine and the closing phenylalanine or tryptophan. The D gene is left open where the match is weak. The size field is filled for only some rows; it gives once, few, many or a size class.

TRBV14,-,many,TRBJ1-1,CASSQQGFGTEAFF,TGTGCCAGCAGCCAACAGGGGTTTGGGACTGAAGCTTTCTTT
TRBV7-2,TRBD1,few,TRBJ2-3,CASSFQPGQGTDTQYF,TGTGCCAGCAGCTTCCAGCCGGGACAGGGCACAGATACGCAGTATTTT
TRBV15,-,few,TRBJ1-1,CATSRLTGEAFF,TGTGCCACCAGCAGGTTAACAGGTGAAGCTTTCTTT
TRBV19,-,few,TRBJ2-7,CASSQNSVAYEQYF,TGTGCCAGTAGTCAGAATAGCGTTGCCTACGAGCAGTACTTC
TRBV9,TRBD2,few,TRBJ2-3,CASSVVGGPSDTQYF,TGTGCCAGCAGCGTAGTGGGAGGGCCATCGGATACGCAGTATTTT
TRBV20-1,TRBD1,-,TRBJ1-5,CSASGPTGREPQHF,TGCAGTGCTAGCGGCCCGACAGGGAGGGAGCCCCAGCATTTT
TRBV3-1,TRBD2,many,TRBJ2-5,CASSQGRGGRETQYF,TGTGCCAGCAGCCAAGGGCGGGGGGGCAGAGAGACCCAGTACTTC
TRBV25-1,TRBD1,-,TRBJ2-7,CASSATGIRGYEQYF,TGTGCCAGCAGTGCGACAGGGATTAGAGGCTACGAGCAGTACTTC
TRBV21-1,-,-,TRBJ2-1,CASSKGRTPNYNEQFF,TGTGCCAGCAGCAAAGGCAGGACACCAAATTACAATGAGCAGTTCTTC
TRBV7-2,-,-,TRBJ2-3,CASSSPLDRYF,TGTGCCAGCAGCTCTCCGTTGGACCGGTATTTT
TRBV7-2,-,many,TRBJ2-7,CASSSGPPYEQYF,TGTGCCAGCAGCTCCGGGCCGCCCTACGAGCAGTACTTC
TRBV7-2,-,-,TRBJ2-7,CASSFTGVPYEQYF,TGTGCCAGCAGCTTTACAGGCGTTCCCTACGAGCAGTACTTC
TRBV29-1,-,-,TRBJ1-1,CSVVEIMNTEAFF,TGCAGCGTTGTAGAGATCATGAACACTGAAGCTTTCTTT